Listed below are T cell receptor beta chains from one sample, sequenced in a study of CD8+CD57+ T cells in acquired aplastic anemia. TCRdb independently ran MiXCR on the reads; one entry per CDR3 protein. The sample has some 180,000 distinct CDR3 sequences, 50% to 65% seen once. The sample was sorted CD4+, CD8+, or CD8+CD57+ T cells (not recorded which) from PBMCs. The source of these receptors is a human donor with aplastic anemia. The CDR3 runs from the conserved cysteine through the conserved F or W. The D gene is left open where the match is weak. A row's size may be missing; if present it is once, few, many or a size class.

d_call	clone_size	v_call	j_call	cdr3_aa	cdr3_nt
.	.	TRBV12-3/TRBV12-4	TRBJ2-1	CASKGTLGGNEQFF	TGTGCCAGCAAGGGGACCCTCGGCGGCAATGAGCAGTTCTTC
TRBD1	.	TRBV2	TRBJ1-6	CAISGTDNSALHF	TGTGCCATTTCCGGGACAGACAATTCTGCCCTCCACTTT
.	.	TRBV2	TRBJ1-1	CASSEARAGTAFF	TGTGCCAGCAGTGAAGCGCGAGCAGGAACAGCATTCTTT
.	many	TRBV12-3/TRBV12-4	TRBJ2-1	CASSLKPGYYNEQFF	TGTGCCAGCAGTTTAAAGCCGGGTTACTACAATGAGCAGTTCTTC
.	.	TRBV15	TRBJ2-7	CATSMADAGSYEQYF	TGTGCCACCAGCATGGCAGACGCTGGGAGCTACGAGCAGTACTTC
TRBD1	few	TRBV27	TRBJ2-7	CASSPVGQGSLEQYF	TGTGCCAGCAGCCCGGTGGGACAGGGGTCCCTCGAGCAGTACTTC
.	.	TRBV7-9	TRBJ1-2	CASSLGQGLYGYTF	TGTGCCAGCAGCTTGGGGCAGGGGCTCTATGGCTACACCTTC
TRBD2	many	TRBV6-1	TRBJ2-1	CATTTSGGYNEQFF	TGTGCCACCACGACTAGCGGGGGGTACAATGAGCAGTTCTTC
TRBD1	few	TRBV7-8	TRBJ1-6	CASSFLTGNGGSPLHF	TGTGCCAGCAGCTTTTTGACAGGGAATGGAGGTTCACCCCTCCACTTT
.	.	TRBV25-1	TRBJ1-1	CASSTNDGLNTEAFF	TGTGCCAGCAGTACCAACGACGGCTTGAACACTGAAGCTTTCTTT
TRBD1	.	TRBV13	TRBJ1-1	CASSPTGRRGATEAFF	TGTGCCAGCAGCCCGACAGGGCGTCGGGGTGCCACTGAAGCTTTCTTT
TRBD2	.	TRBV7-9	TRBJ2-1	CASSLGGLAGGSRYNEQFF	TGTGCCAGCAGCTTAGGTGGACTAGCGGGAGGGAGTCGGTACAATGAGCAGTTCTTC
.	medium-sized	TRBV4-1	TRBJ2-5	CASSARGAETQYF	TGCGCCAGCAGCGCTCGGGGGGCGGAGACCCAGTACTTC
.	.	TRBV2	TRBJ2-1	CASQYNEQFF	TGTGCCAGCCAATACAATGAGCAGTTCTTC
TRBD1	.	TRBV7-2	TRBJ1-1	CASSFHSGGVTEAFF	TGTGCCAGCAGCTTTCATTCAGGGGGGGTCACTGAAGCTTTCTTT
TRBD2	.	TRBV19	TRBJ2-5	CAGLAENQETQYF	TGTGCCGGCCTAGCGGAAAACCAAGAGACCCAGTACTTC
TRBD2	.	TRBV20-1	TRBJ2-7	CSALTGTSGSTGYEQYF	TGCAGTGCTTTAACCGGGACTAGCGGGAGTACCGGCTACGAGCAGTACTTC